The clone carrying this TCR beta chain was detected only a few times. Its antigen remains unknown. The junction differs from germline at one of its ends, possibly a read error. CDR1 is MGHRA and CDR2 is YSYEKL in the germline V gene. CDR3 length: 14 amino acids. These data are taken from a study of T cell repertoires in cytomegalovirus infection. Looking at the study overall: Signatures in public TCR beta sequences pointed to both CMV infection and matching HLA type.

Findings of the study overall: Identification of carriers of CMV plus the relevant HLA was achieved through cumulative public TCR beta family frequency. It was HLA-C-restricted CMV-specific TCR beta clonotypes that dominated the response ex vivo.

MiXCR was run by TCRdb on the reads, yielding one entry per CDR3 protein. Of more than 350,000 distinct CDR3 sequences listed, approximately 31% were seen once; the top ten hold roughly 13%. The J gene is TRBJ1-4, the V gene TRBV4-1, with unresolved D. Sample: PBMCs. This receptor was identified in a human donor in good health (CMV status not recorded). Some clones in this sample may be carry-over from other donors' samples. The CDR3 region is CASSQDVGNEKLFF. CDR3 nucleotide sequence: TGTGCCAGCAGCCAAGATGTGGGAAATGAAAAACTGTTTTTT.